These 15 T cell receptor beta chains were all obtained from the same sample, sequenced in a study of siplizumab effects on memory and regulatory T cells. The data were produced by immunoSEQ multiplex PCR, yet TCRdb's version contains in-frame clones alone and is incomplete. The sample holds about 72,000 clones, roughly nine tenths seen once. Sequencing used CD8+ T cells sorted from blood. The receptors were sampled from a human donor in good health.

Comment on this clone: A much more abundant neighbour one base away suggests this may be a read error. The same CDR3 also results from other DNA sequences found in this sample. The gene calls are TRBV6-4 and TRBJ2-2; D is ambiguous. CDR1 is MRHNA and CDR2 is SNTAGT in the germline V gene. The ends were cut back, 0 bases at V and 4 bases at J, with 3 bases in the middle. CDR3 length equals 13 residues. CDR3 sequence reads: CASSDSSTGELFF. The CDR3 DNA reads TGTGCCAGCAGTGACTCGAGCACCGGGGAGCTGTTTTTT.

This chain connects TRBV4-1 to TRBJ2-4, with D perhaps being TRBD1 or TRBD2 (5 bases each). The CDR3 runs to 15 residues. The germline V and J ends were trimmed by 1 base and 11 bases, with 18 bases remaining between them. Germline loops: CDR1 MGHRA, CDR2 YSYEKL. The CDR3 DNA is TGCGCCAGCAGCCAAGGGAGAGGGCAGTTACAGGTTCAGTACTTC. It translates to CASSQGRGQLQVQYF.

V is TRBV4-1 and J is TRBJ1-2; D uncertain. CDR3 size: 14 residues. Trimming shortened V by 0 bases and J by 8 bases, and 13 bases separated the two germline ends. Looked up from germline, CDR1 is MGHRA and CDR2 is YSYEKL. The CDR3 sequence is CASSQDDLSGGYTF. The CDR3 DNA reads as TGCGCCAGCAGCCAAGATGACCTTTCCGGGGGCTACACCTTC.

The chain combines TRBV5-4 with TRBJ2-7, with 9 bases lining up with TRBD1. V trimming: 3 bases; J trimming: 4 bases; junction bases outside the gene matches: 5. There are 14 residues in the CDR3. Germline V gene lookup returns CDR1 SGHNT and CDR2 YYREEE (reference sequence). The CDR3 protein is CASSSGTGPYEQYF. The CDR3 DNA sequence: TGTGCCAGCAGCTCCGGGACAGGGCCGTACGAGCAGTACTTC.

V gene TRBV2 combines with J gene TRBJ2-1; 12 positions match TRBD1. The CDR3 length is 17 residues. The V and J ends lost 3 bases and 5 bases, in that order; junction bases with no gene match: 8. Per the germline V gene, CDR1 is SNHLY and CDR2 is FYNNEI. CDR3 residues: CASSDMGQGAIDNEQFF. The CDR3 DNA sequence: TGTGCCAGCAGTGATATGGGACAGGGGGCGATTGACAATGAGCAGTTCTTC.

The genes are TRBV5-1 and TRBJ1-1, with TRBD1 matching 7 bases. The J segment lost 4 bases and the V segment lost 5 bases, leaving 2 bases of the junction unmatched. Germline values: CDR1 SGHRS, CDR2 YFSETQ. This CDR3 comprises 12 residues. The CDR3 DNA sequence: TGCGCCAGCAGACCAGGGGGCACTGAAGCTTTCTTT. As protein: CASRPGGTEAFF.

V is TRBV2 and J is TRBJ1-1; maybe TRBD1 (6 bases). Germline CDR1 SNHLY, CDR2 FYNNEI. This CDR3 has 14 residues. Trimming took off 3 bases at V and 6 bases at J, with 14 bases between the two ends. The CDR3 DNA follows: TGTGCCAGCAGTGACGTCAGGGGTCTGGCTGAAGCTTTCTTT. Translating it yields CASSDVRGLAEAFF.

CDR3 DNA sequence: TGTGCCAGCAGTTATGGGGCTGGGGGGGACACTGAAGCTTTCTTT. As protein: CASSYGAGGDTEAFF. The chain employs TRBV27 and TRBJ1-1; possible D gene TRBD1, 5 bases. Germline values: CDR1 MNHEY, CDR2 SMNVEV (reference sequence). CDR3 length: 15 amino acids. The V end lost 4 bases, the J end lost 3 bases, and 15 bases lay between the germline ends.

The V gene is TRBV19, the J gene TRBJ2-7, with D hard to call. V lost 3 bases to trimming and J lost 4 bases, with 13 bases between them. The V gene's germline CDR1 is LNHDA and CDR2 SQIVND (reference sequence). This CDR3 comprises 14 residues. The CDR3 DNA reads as TGTGCCAGTAGTATCGGGCTGGGCTCTTACGAGCAGTACTTC. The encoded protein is CASSIGLGSYEQYF.

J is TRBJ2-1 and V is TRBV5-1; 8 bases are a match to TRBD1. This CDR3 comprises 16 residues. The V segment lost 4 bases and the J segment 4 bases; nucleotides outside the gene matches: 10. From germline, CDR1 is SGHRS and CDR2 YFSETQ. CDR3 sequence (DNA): TGCGCCAGCAGCGAAAACAGGGGGTCTCTATACAATGAGCAGTTCTTC. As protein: CASSENRGSLYNEQFF.

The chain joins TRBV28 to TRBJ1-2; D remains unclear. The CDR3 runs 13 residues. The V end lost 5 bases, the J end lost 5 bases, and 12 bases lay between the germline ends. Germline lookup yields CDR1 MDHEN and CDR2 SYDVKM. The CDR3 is CASSLRTLYGYTF. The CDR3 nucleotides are TGTGCCAGCAGTCTAAGGACGTTATATGGCTACACCTTC.

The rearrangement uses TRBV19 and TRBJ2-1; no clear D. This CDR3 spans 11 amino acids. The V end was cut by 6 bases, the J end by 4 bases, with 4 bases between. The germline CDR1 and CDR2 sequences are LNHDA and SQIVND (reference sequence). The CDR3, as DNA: TGTGCCAGTAGAGAGTACAATGAGCAGTTCTTC. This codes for CASREYNEQFF.

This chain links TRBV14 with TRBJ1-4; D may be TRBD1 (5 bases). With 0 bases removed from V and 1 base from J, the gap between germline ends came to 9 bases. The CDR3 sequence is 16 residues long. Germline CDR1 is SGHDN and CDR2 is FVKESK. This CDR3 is CASSQDSGGTNEKLFF. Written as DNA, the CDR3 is TGTGCCAGCAGCCAAGATTCGGGGGGAACTAATGAAAAACTGTTTTTT.

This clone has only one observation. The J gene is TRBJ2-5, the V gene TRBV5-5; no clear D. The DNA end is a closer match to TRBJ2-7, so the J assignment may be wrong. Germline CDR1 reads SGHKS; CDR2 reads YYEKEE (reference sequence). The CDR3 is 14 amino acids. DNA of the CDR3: TGTGCCAGCAGCTTGGGCATGGGTAGCTACGAGCAGTACTTC. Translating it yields CASSLGMGSYEQYF.

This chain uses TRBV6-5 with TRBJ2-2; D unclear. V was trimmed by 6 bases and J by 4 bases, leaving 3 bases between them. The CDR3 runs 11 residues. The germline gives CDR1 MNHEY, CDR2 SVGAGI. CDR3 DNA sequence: TGTGCCAGCAGATTCACCGGGGAGCTGTTTTTT. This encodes CASRFTGELFF.